Presented here are 29 T cell receptor beta chains from one specimen sequenced in a study of human T cells and chemical hapten exposure (dated by TCRdb to the early 2020s). Library preparation used RACE. TCRdb names NextSeq 500 as the instrument used. The raw public reads went through TCRdb reprocessing: fastp at Q25, MiXCR clone calling, in-frame beta chains kept. Each record represents a unique CDR3 protein, reported with the most common genes and DNA among its rows. The sample data list 90,000 or so distinct CDR3 sequences, and 8.5% of these were observed just once. Just over 2.5% of the sample lies in the top ten. The time point label of this sample denotes: pre-sensitization, week 0. The treatment or condition label for this specimen denotes: therapeutic diphenylcyclopropenone sensitization with weekly scalp DPC. The input for sequencing was whole blood, taken in connection with sensitization to the hapten diphenylcyclopropenone (DPC). These TCRs come from a middle-aged man with alopecia areata. Some clones in this sample may be carry-over from other donors' samples.

The chain links TRBV20-1 to TRBJ2-1; tentatively, D is TRBD2 (5 bases). V was cut by 0 bases and J by 2 bases, with 17 bases left in between. In germline, CDR1 is DFQATT, CDR2 SNEGSKA (reference sequence). There are 17 residues in the CDR3. The CDR3 DNA is TGCAGTGCTAGAGACCCATCTCCACAGCGGACCTACAATGAGCAGTTCTTC. Translation gives CSARDPSPQRTYNEQFF.

The gene calls are TRBV27 and TRBJ2-5; D gene unclear. Germline CDR1 reads MNHEY; CDR2 reads SMNVEV (reference sequence). Trimming pared 6 bases from V and 5 bases from J, leaving 16 bases between. The CDR3 sequence is 14 residues long. The CDR3 DNA is TGTGCCAGCAGCCACGGGCCTACCCGGGAGACCCAGTACTTC. This codes for CASSHGPTRETQYF.

The rearrangement joins TRBV11-2 to TRBJ2-7, with TRBD1 as a possible D gene (6 bases). This CDR3 comprises 14 residues. From germline, CDR1 is SGHAT and CDR2 FQNNGV. V was cut by 5 bases and J by 4 bases, with 15 bases left in between. The CDR3 here is CASSPGQHNYEQYV. In nucleotides, the CDR3 is TGTGCCAGCAGCCCCGGACAGCATAATTACGAGCAGTACGTC.

Here the CDR3 reads CASSLPPGVNEQFF. The CDR3 DNA reads as TGTGCCAGCAGCTTACCTCCTGGGGTCAATGAGCAGTTCTTC. V usage is TRBV7-9 and J usage is TRBJ2-1; no definite D call. From germline, CDR1 is SEHNR and CDR2 FQNEAQ (reference sequence). The CDR3 totals 14 residues. Trimming took 2 bases from V and 6 from J, leaving 11 bases between them.

This CDR3 reads CASSYTLAVVSGANVLTF. CDR3 sequence (DNA): TGTGCCAGCAGTTACACCCTAGCGGTTGTCTCTGGGGCCAACGTCCTGACTTTC. The chain recombines TRBV6-6 with TRBJ2-6, with 7 bases aligning to TRBD2. Looked up from germline, CDR1 is MNHNY and CDR2 is SVGAGI (reference sequence). The V gene end was trimmed by 2 bases and the J gene end by 0 bases; junction bases not matched to a gene: 7. The CDR3 sequence is 18 residues long.

In its sample, this clonotype was seen many times. The V and J genes are TRBV2 and TRBJ2-7; D remains ambiguous. In germline, CDR1 is SNHLY, CDR2 FYNNEI. Trimming pared 8 bases from V and 2 bases from J, leaving 10 bases between. The CDR3 has 12 amino acids. CDR3 DNA sequence: TGTGCCAGCGGGTCGGAACCCTACGAGCAGTACGTC. Its translation is CASGSEPYEQYV.

This clonotype was picked up many times. CDR3 protein: CASKGSDEQFF. The CDR3 region has the DNA TGTGCCAGCAAGGGTAGTGATGAGCAGTTCTTC. The rearrangement joins TRBV12-3 or TRBV12-4 to TRBJ2-1; D is unclear. Trimming pared 7 bases from V and 8 bases from J, leaving 9 bases between. The CDR3 totals 11 residues.

The chain links TRBV7-2 to TRBJ1-1, with TRBD1 as a possible D gene (5 bases). This CDR3 comprises 16 residues. Trimming removed 5 bases from V and 3 bases from J, with 19 bases in between. Germline CDR1 reads SGHTA; CDR2 reads FQGNSA. This CDR3 is CASSPGGWAPDTEAFF. The CDR3 nucleotides read TGTGCCAGCAGCCCGGGGGGGTGGGCCCCGGACACTGAAGCTTTCTTT.

The genes are TRBV16 and TRBJ1-4; D not certain. Trimming left V 4 bases short and J 4 bases short, with 16 bases between. This CDR3 comprises 16 residues. Germline CDR1 KGHSY, CDR2 FQNENV. The CDR3 nucleotides read TGTGCCAGCAGCCGTCGCGGGGAGCTCCGTAATGAAAAACTGTTTTTT. Translated: CASSRRGELRNEKLFF.

This clonotype was detected ten times or more. The rearrangement joins TRBV13 to TRBJ1-1; 10 bases map to TRBD1. CDR1 and CDR2 (germline): PRHDT, FYEKMQ (reference sequence). The CDR3 spans 16 residues. The junction had 7 bases not matched to a gene; V was cut back by 5 bases and J by 1 base. CDR3 region: CASSQRDRGANTEAFF. The CDR3 DNA is TGTGCCAGCAGCCAGCGGGACAGGGGAGCGAACACTGAAGCTTTCTTT.

Ten or more counts support this clonotype. The V call is TRBV10-3, the J call TRBJ1-6, with 7 bases aligning to TRBD1. With 8 bases clipped from V and 7 bases from J, the junction kept 11 bases outside the gene matches. The CDR3 covers 15 residues. The germline gives CDR1 ENHRY, CDR2 SYGVKD. CDR3 protein: CAISSTGDPNSPLHF. The CDR3 nucleotides read TGTGCCATCTCGTCAACAGGGGACCCAAATTCACCCCTCCACTTT.

This clonotype has only a few counts. The chain uses TRBV11-2 and TRBJ2-5, with D maybe TRBD1 (5 bases). The germline V gene has CDR1 SGHAT and CDR2 FQNNGV. Trimming removed 0 bases at V and 3 bases at J, with 5 bases between. CDR3 size: 13 residues. The CDR3 DNA sequence: TGTGCCAGCAGCTTAGACAGGGAAGAGACCCAGTACTTC. Residues: CASSLDREETQYF.

This clonotype has a handful of counts. This chain connects TRBV7-3 to TRBJ2-1; D unresolved. V lost 2 bases and J 8 bases, leaving 19 bases between the germline ends. The CDR3 is made up of 16 amino acids. From germline, CDR1 is SGHTA and CDR2 FQGTGA. The CDR3 coding sequence is TGTGCCAGCAGCTTAGGAAGTGCGCGCCTATGGGATGAGCAGTTCTTC. Amino acids: CASSLGSARLWDEQFF.

The chain recombines TRBV6-2 or TRBV6-3 with TRBJ2-3; D remains unclear. The CDR3 sequence is 11 residues long. CDR1 and CDR2 from the germline V gene are MNHEY and SVGEGT. With 7 bases removed from V and 5 bases from J, the gap between germline ends came to 7 bases. The CDR3 sequence: CASNRGDTQYF. The CDR3 DNA reads TGTGCCAGCAACCGAGGAGATACGCAGTATTTT.

At least ten counts were recorded for this clonotype. The V call is TRBV2, the J call TRBJ2-3; 10 nucleotides agree with TRBD2. The CDR3 contains 17 residues. J gave up 5 bases and V 7 bases, and 15 bases lay outside the gene matches. Germline V gene lookup returns CDR1 SNHLY and CDR2 FYNNEI. In nucleotides, the CDR3 is TGTGCCAGCACGATGCCCCTAAGCGGGAGGGCCTTAGATACGCAGTATTTT. It is translated as CASTMPLSGRALDTQYF.

This clonotype was seen just once. This rearrangement joins TRBV10-3 to TRBJ2-5; D unresolved. Germline CDR1 ENHRY, CDR2 SYGVKD. V shed 4 bases and J shed 4 bases, with 7 bases lying between them. This CDR3 comprises 12 residues. The CDR3, as DNA: TGTGCCATCAGTGCGCTCTTAGAGACCCAGTACTTC. The encoded protein is CAISALLETQYF.

The CDR3 DNA sequence: TGTGCCAGCACAGGACAGGTCTTAGATACGCAGTATTTT. Protein product: CASTGQVLDTQYF. The chain carries TRBV12-3 or TRBV12-4 and TRBJ2-3; TRBD1 aligns across 7 bases. The CDR3 contains 13 residues. After removal of 7 bases from V and 5 bases from J, the junction contained 6 bases not matched to a gene.

This clonotype was seen at least ten times. V and J are TRBV5-1 and TRBJ1-1, with D tentatively TRBD1 (5 bases). Germline-derived CDR1 and CDR2 are SGHRS and YFSETQ. This CDR3 spans 15 amino acids. V was clipped by 4 bases and J by 1 base, with 14 bases between them. The CDR3 DNA reads as TGCGCCAGCAGCCCGGTGGACGGGGGGAACACTGAAGCTTTCTTT. Protein product: CASSPVDGGNTEAFF.

The rearrangement joins TRBV29-1 to TRBJ2-1; TRBD1 agrees at 7 bases. Trimming cost V 7 bases and J 2 bases; bases outside gene matches: 8. The CDR3 length is 14 residues. Germline assignment: CDR1 SQVTM and CDR2 ANQGSEA. The DNA of the CDR3 is TGCAGCGCCGAACGGCAGGGGGCCTACAATGAGCAGTTCTTC. This translates into CSAERQGAYNEQFF.

This clonotype has just a few counts. This chain connects TRBV19 to TRBJ1-5; D is unresolved. CDR1 and CDR2 from the germline V gene are LNHDA and SQIVND (reference sequence). This CDR3 comprises 15 residues. V was cut by 4 bases and J by 1 base, with 11 bases left in between. This CDR3 is CASSTGRSSNQPQHF. In DNA, the CDR3 is TGTGCCAGTAGTACCGGACGGAGCAGCAATCAGCCCCAGCATTTT.

This clonotype was counted at least ten times. V usage is TRBV6-2 or TRBV6-3 and J usage is TRBJ2-1; D is ambiguous. CDR1 and CDR2 from the germline V gene are MNHEY and SVGEGT. V lost 4 bases to trimming and J lost 7 bases, with 17 bases between them. This CDR3 has 15 residues. The CDR3 region is CASSSNSAYLNEQFF. The DNA of the CDR3 is TGTGCCAGCAGTTCCAACTCCGCCTACTTGAATGAGCAGTTCTTC.

This clonotype showed up many times. The rearrangement uses TRBV6-6 and TRBJ1-5; 9 bases match TRBD1. The CDR3 has 14 amino acids. CDR1 and CDR2 from the germline V gene are MNHNY and SVGAGI (reference sequence). V lost 5 bases, J lost 3 bases, and 2 bases stayed unmatched. The CDR3 DNA reads TGTGCCAGCAGTACAGGGGGCATCAATCAGCCCCAGCATTTT. The encoded protein is CASSTGGINQPQHF.

This clonotype was detected ten times or more. The rearrangement joins TRBV2 to TRBJ2-1; TRBD2 agrees at 11 bases. Germline V lookup: CDR1 SNHLY, CDR2 FYNNEI. This CDR3 is 16 amino acids long. Unmatched junction bases numbered 10, after V lost 4 bases and J lost 8 bases. CDR3 residues: CASSGLLAGVADEQFF. DNA for the CDR3: TGTGCCAGCAGTGGCTTACTAGCGGGAGTTGCTGATGAGCAGTTCTTC.

This clonotype was counted ten times or more. The gene calls are TRBV2 and TRBJ2-1, with 10 bases that match TRBD2. Germline CDR1 SNHLY, CDR2 FYNNEI. The CDR3 is made up of 14 amino acids. V lost 7 bases, J lost 9 bases, and 9 bases stayed unmatched. This chain's CDR3 is CASNWASGRGEQFF. The CDR3 coding sequence is TGTGCCAGCAATTGGGCTAGCGGGAGAGGTGAGCAGTTCTTC.

The chain recombines TRBV30 with TRBJ1-1, with D perhaps matching TRBD1 (5 bases). V lost 3 bases and J lost 1, with 12 bases in between. CDR3 length: 14 amino acids. Germline V gives CDR1 GTSNPN, CDR2 SVGIG (reference sequence). The CDR3 loop is CAWREPDKNTEAFF. The CDR3 DNA reads as TGTGCCTGGAGGGAACCGGACAAGAACACTGAAGCTTTCTTT.

The chain combines TRBV2 with TRBJ2-1; 8 positions agree with TRBD2. Germline lookup yields CDR1 SNHLY and CDR2 FYNNEI. V was clipped by 8 bases and J by 4 bases; unmatched bases: 10. The CDR3 has 15 amino acids. For the CDR3, the DNA is TGTGCCAGCGGCGGGGGGCCGGGAGGATACAATGAGCAGTTCTTC. Protein sequence: CASGGGPGGYNEQFF.

The chain joins TRBV28 to TRBJ2-3, with 9 positions matching TRBD2. This CDR3 has 16 amino acids. Germline values: CDR1 MDHEN, CDR2 SYDVKM. The J segment lost 3 bases and the V segment lost 5 bases, leaving 9 bases of the junction unmatched. In nucleotides, the CDR3 is TGTGCCAGCAGTCTCGACCTAGCGGGAAGGACAGATACGCAGTATTTT. Translating it yields CASSLDLAGRTDTQYF.

In this sample, this clonotype turned up many times. The chain employs TRBV2 and TRBJ1-3; D not certain. The CDR3 spans 14 residues. Germline lookup yields CDR1 SNHLY and CDR2 FYNNEI. Deletions cut 5 bases from V and 0 bases from J, with 8 bases between. CDR3 sequence reads: CASSRAGSGNTIYF. The CDR3 region has the DNA TGTGCCAGCAGTCGGGCGGGCTCTGGAAACACCATATATTTT.

In the case of this clonotype: One junction end disagrees with the germline gene, perhaps due to a read error. This rearrangement joins TRBV7-2 to TRBJ2-3; TRBD1 aligns across 7 bases. Germline CDR1 is SGHTA and CDR2 is FQGNSA. This CDR3 spans 15 amino acids. CDR3 bases: TGTGCCAGCAGCTCCGCCCGGACAGGTCAACATACGCATTATTTT. Its protein is CASSSARTGQHTHYF.